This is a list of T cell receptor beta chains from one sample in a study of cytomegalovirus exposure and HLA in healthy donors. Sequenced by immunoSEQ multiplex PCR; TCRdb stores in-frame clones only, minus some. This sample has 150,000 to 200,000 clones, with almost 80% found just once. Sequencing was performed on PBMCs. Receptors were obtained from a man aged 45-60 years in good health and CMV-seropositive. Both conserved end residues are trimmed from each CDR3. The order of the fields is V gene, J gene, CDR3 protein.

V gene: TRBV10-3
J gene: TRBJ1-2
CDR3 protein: AIRGDPGYGYT

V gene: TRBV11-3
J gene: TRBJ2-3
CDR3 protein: ASSFVSGGAGTDTQY

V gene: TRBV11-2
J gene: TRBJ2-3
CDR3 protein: ASSSPRDTQY

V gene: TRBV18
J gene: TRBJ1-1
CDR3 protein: ASSKGGTGDNTEAF

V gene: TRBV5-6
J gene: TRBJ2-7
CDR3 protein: ASSLPAGVYEQY

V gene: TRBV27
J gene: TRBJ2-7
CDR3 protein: ASREWAGTTYEQY

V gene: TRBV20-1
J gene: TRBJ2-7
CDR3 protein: SASQSEQY

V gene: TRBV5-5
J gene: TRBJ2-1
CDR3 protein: ASSSGLSWGLDEQF

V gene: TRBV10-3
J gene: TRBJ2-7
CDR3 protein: AISESAVDEQY

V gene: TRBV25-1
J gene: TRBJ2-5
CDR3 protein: ASTLGQGQETQY

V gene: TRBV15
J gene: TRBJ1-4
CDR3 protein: ATSRDKREKLF

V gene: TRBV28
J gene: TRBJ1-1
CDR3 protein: ASSFFGQLSSAEAF

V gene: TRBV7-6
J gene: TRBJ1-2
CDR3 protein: ASSSSREGRGYT

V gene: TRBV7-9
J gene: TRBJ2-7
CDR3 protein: ASSLGAGSTPYEQY

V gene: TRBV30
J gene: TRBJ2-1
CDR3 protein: AWSVQGTNEQF

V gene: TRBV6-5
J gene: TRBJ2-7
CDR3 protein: ASSPGVSYEQY

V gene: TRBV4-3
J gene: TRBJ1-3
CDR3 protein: ASSQDSSGFTGNTIY

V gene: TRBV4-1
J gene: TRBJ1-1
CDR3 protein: ASSYSGITGTEAF

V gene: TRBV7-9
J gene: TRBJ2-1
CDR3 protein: ASSLDRTSGGRGVNEQF